The clone carrying this TCR beta chain was seen once. Per the germline V gene, CDR1 is MDHEN and CDR2 is SYDVKM. The CDR3 spans 14 residues. Between the trimmed V and J ends, which lost 7 bases and 2 bases, there was a span of 12 bases. The data derive from a study of shared clonotypes between healthy human individuals. It was CD45RO-negative cells, positively selected for CCR7, that made up naive CD8 cells, with terminally differentiated effector memory CD45RA+ cells excluded. Assay used: immunoSEQ multiplex PCR; TCRdb lists only in-frame clones, some missing. The sample holds hundreds of thousands of clones; approximately 96% are singletons and the top ten take approximately 0.12%.

The TCR sequence derives from a woman in her twenties or thirties in good health. The V and J genes are TRBV28 and TRBJ2-1, with D tentatively TRBD1 (6 bases). The sample comprised naive CD8+ T cells sorted from blood. The CDR3 bases are TGTGCCAGCATCTCAGGGGTCACCTACAATGAGCAGTTCTTC. Protein: CASISGVTYNEQFF.